The 3 T cell receptor beta chains given below trace back to one sample, sequenced in a study of T-cell memory formation after mild COVID-19. One entry per CDR3 protein, called by TCRdb with MiXCR from the 5' RACE reads. The profile shows approximately 250,000 distinct CDR3 sequences, approximately 15% of them singletons. Sample: PBMCs or a T cell subset sorted from them (not recorded which). The source of these receptors is an adult woman who had mild COVID-19 (a few samples of this study predate the infection). Cell type and time point are not known.

This clonotype was seen a handful of times. J is TRBJ1-1 and V is TRBV5-1; 7 nucleotides align to TRBD1. Germline loops: CDR1 SGHRS, CDR2 YFSETQ. The CDR3 has 14 residues. After removal of 0 bases from V and 6 bases from J, the junction contained 5 bases not matched to a gene. The CDR3 sequence: CASSLGGQLAEAFF. The CDR3 nucleotides read TGCGCCAGCAGCTTGGGGGGACAGTTAGCTGAAGCTTTCTTT. The whole variable domain, remainder taken from reference TRBV5-1 and TRBJ1-1, is KAGVTQTPRYLIKTRGQQVTLSCSPISGHRSVSWYQQTPGQGLQFLFEYFSETQRNKGNFPGRFSGRQFSNSRSEMNVSTLELGDSALYLCASSLGGQLAEAFFGQGTRLTVV.

The J gene is TRBJ2-3, the V gene TRBV20-1; possibly TRBD2 for D (5 bases). Germline V gene sequence: CDR1 DFQATT, CDR2 SNEGSKA (reference sequence). The V gene lost 5 bases and the J gene lost 4 bases, with 13 bases spanning the gap. The CDR3 consists of 13 residues. CDR3 in amino acids: CSASPILADTQYF. CDR3 coding DNA: TGCAGTGCTTCCCCGATACTAGCAGATACGCAGTATTTT.

This chain connects TRBV5-4 to TRBJ1-3, with a weak D call TRBD1 (6 bases). There are 16 residues in the CDR3. Germline values: CDR1 SGHNT, CDR2 YYREEE (reference sequence). Trimming stripped 2 bases from V and 0 bases from J, with 12 bases between. The CDR3 DNA reads TGTGCCAGCAGCTTTGACAGGACTTTCTCTGGAAACACCATATATTTT. Amino acids: CASSFDRTFSGNTIYF.